This T cell receptor (beta chain) was recovered during a study of Tregs in tolerant kidney transplant recipients. Clones were sequenced by immunoSEQ multiplex PCR, and TCRdb holds only the in-frame ones, with some missing. The sample table includes about 10,000 clones. V lost 8 bases, J lost 2 bases, and 15 bases lay in between. The germline gives CDR1 MGHRA, CDR2 YSYEKL. The CDR3 extends over 14 amino acids. As regards this clone: The missing CDR3 end, 3 residues past where the read stops, is filled in from the germline J gene.

Related graft donors supplied nonmyeloablative bone marrow transplants, and mixed chimerism was transient. The source was CD8+ T cells from blood (PBMCs), collected 24 months after the transplant. The chain carries TRBV4-1 and TRBJ2-5; perhaps TRBD1 as D (5 bases). The receptor's source is a human patient who received a combined kidney and bone marrow transplant. The graft donor may be the source of some T cells. The sequenced CDR3 bases are TGCGCCAGCCAACCCAAGCAGGGTCAAGAGACC. Residues: CASQPKQGQET. From start to end, the CDR3 is CASQPKQGQETQYF.